The sequence of this T cell receptor beta chain was determined in a study of blood T cells in healthy people across ages. The CDR3 is made up of 13 amino acids. The V and J ends lost 0 bases and 4 bases respectively, with 6 bases between them. Germline V CDR1 and CDR2: SQVTM, ANQGSEA. Comment on this clonotype: What it recognizes is unknown.

Primers used in a second PCR of roughly 6 to 11 cycles were a sample-barcoded 5' primer and a J-beta primer mix. TCRdb called the 5' RACE reads again in MiXCR, with one record for every CDR3 protein. The sample consists of approximately 900,000 distinct CDR3 sequences, about 28% of them appearing once. General study results and limits: Per million T cells, TCR beta diversity dropped roughly linearly as age increased.

These records were also assigned to another study, of T cells of mothers and their children. From that study: Nine systemically healthy Caucasian donors: three mothers, six children.

The sequence was obtained from a woman in her 40s in good health. The sample taken for sequencing was blood. The chain has TRBV29-1 and TRBJ1-4; a possible D gene is TRBD1 (5 bases). CDR3 region: CSVEDGGNEKLFF. CDR3 nucleotides: TGCAGCGTTGAAGACGGGGGTAATGAAAAACTGTTTTTT.